The entry below describes one TCR beta chain. CDR1 and CDR2 from the germline V gene are SGHTA and FQGNSA. The length of the CDR3 is 13 residues. V lost 7 bases and J lost 6, with 14 bases in between. This sample was included in a study of T cells in Graves' hyperthyroidism and ophthalmopathy. Using RNA transcripts as the source, TCR beta CDR3 regions were amplified. HTBI primers were employed in a first-round RT-PCR of the TCR CDR3. One entry per CDR3 protein results from TCRdb running MiXCR on the multiplex PCR reads. The data hold approximately 690,000 distinct CDR3 sequences, with less than 25% observed a single time.

Source material: blood. The receptor comes from a man under 40 with Graves' ophthalmopathy. The chain links TRBV7-2 to TRBJ2-3; D remains unclear. CDR3 sequence (DNA): TGTGCCAGCACGTCCCGAAGTGCGGATACGCAGTATTTT. This gives the protein CASTSRSADTQYF.